Each of the 28 T cell receptor beta chains below was sequenced from the same sample in a study of blood T cell repertoires in COVID-19 (dated by TCRdb to the early 2020s). The method was the immunoSEQ multiplex PCR assay. TCRdb obtained this table from immuneACCESS and retained in-frame rearrangements with V and J assigned. These tables miss some clones; where compared with another copy, unresolved V genes account for less than half of the shortfall, and the remainder is unexplained. This sample has under 200,000 clones in its table, and about 83% of those were observed once. 4.5% to 6.5% of the sample goes to the ten largest clones. The sequenced material came from PBMCs or T cells enriched from blood (not recorded which). These receptors all come from a man aged 40-49 years with acute COVID-19.

The rearrangement links TRBV5-1 to TRBJ1-3; D ambiguous. CDR3 length: 16 amino acids. Germline lookup yields CDR1 SGHRS and CDR2 YFSETQ. V dropped 0 bases and J dropped 0 bases, with 10 bases sitting between them. CDR3 loop: CASSLGTGYSGNTIYF. The CDR3 DNA is TGCGCCAGCAGCTTGGGGACGGGGTACTCTGGAAACACCATATATTTT.

This chain connects TRBV3-1 (or the pseudogene TRBV3-2) to TRBJ2-7; TRBD1 might be the D (5 bases). CDR1 and CDR2 (germline): LGHDT, YNNKEL (reference sequence). The CDR3 covers 12 residues. The V and J ends lost 4 bases and 7 bases respectively, with 11 bases between them. CDR3: CASSRNKGEQYF. In DNA form, the CDR3 reads TGTGCCAGCAGCCGAAATAAGGGGGAGCAGTACTTC.

The chain's CDR3 is CASSLLRDQETQYF. CDR3 in DNA: TGTGCCAGCAGCCTCCTACGGGACCAAGAGACCCAGTACTTC. The chain joins TRBV3-1 (or the pseudogene TRBV3-2) to TRBJ2-5; no reliable D call. In germline, CDR1 is LGHDT, CDR2 YNNKEL (reference sequence). The ends were cut back, 4 bases at V and 0 bases at J, with 9 bases in the middle. There are 14 residues in the CDR3.

J is TRBJ2-7 and V is TRBV7-8; D not certain. CDR3 length equals 12 residues. CDR1 is SGHVS, CDR2 FQNEAQ, per germline. The V and J ends lost 4 bases and 2 bases respectively, with 6 bases between them. In DNA form, the CDR3 reads TGTGCCAGCAGCTCCCAGACCTACGAGCAGTACTTC. Its protein product is CASSSQTYEQYF.

The V gene is TRBV25-1, the J gene TRBJ2-3; 8 bases match TRBD2. This CDR3 has 17 residues. V trimming: 4 bases; J trimming: 1 base; junction bases outside the gene matches: 10. Germline V CDR1 and CDR2: MGHDK, SYGVNS. The CDR3 is CASSAFDSGMGTDTQYF. The CDR3 DNA is TGTGCCAGCAGTGCATTTGATAGCGGGATGGGCACAGATACGCAGTATTTT.

A few counts support this clone. The gene calls are TRBV29-1 and TRBJ1-4; the D is unclear. The length of the CDR3 is 14 residues. The germline V gene has CDR1 SQVTM and CDR2 ANQGSEA. V lost 8 bases and J lost 0, with 13 bases in between. CDR3 sequence: CSCSAAATNEKLFF. In nucleotides, the CDR3 is TGCAGCTGTAGCGCAGCCGCAACTAATGAAAAACTGTTTTTT.

The chain is built from TRBV5-6 and TRBJ1-2; 7 positions match TRBD1. CDR1 SGHDT and CDR2 YYEEEE come from the germline V gene. This CDR3 region has 14 residues. Trimming cost V 1 base and J 6 bases; bases outside gene matches: 6. The CDR3 region is CASSLWDREHGYTF. The CDR3 nucleotides are TGTGCCAGCAGCTTGTGGGACAGAGAACATGGCTACACCTTC.

V gene TRBV5-1 combines with J gene TRBJ2-7; the match to TRBD2 covers 13 bases. This CDR3 region has 15 residues. J lost 5 bases, V lost 4 bases, and 6 bases had no gene match. Germline V gene lookup returns CDR1 SGHRS and CDR2 YFSETQ. The CDR3, as DNA: TGCGCCAGCAGCGAGGGACTAGCGGGAACCGACGAGCAGTACTTC. Amino acids: CASSEGLAGTDEQYF.

The chain joins TRBV28 to TRBJ2-7; D perhaps matches TRBD1 (7 bases). Trimming removed 3 bases from V and 3 bases from J, with 12 bases in between. Germline CDR1 MDHEN, CDR2 SYDVKM. The CDR3 runs 14 residues. The CDR3 nucleotides read TGTGCCAGCAGTTTGCAGGGGGGCTACTACGAGCAGTACTTC. Translating gives CASSLQGGYYEQYF.

The gene calls are TRBV9 and TRBJ2-2, with TRBD1 as a possible D gene (10 bases). Germline-derived CDR1 and CDR2 are SGDLS and YYNGEE. This CDR3 region has 18 residues. Trimming left V 4 bases short and J 6 bases short, with 25 bases between. The CDR3 nucleotides read TGTGCCAGCAGCCTGACAGGGGGCTCGGCGGGAGGGCCCGGGGAGCTGTTTTTT. It translates to CASSLTGGSAGGPGELFF.

V is TRBV19 and J is TRBJ1-5; D is undetermined. Germline CDR1 and CDR2: LNHDA and SQIVND (reference sequence). V shed 4 bases and J shed 7 bases, with 11 bases lying between them. The CDR3 has 13 amino acids. CDR3 DNA sequence: TGTGCCAGTAGTACATTAACGGGGCAGCCCCAGCATTTT. It specifies CASSTLTGQPQHF.

This clone was picked up one time. In the same sample, other DNA sequences code for this CDR3. The chain employs TRBV7-9 and TRBJ2-7; 8 bases are a match to TRBD2. This CDR3 has 15 residues. Germline V gene sequence: CDR1 SEHNR, CDR2 FQNEAQ (reference sequence). V lost 1 base and J lost 0; bases outside the gene matches: 2. The CDR3 is CASSLGGGSSYEQYF. Written as DNA, the CDR3 is TGTGCCAGCAGCTTAGGCGGGGGGAGCTCCTACGAGCAGTACTTC.

This clone has just one count. The chain joins TRBV7-3 to TRBJ2-5, with TRBD1 as a possible D gene (5 bases). The germline CDR1 and CDR2 sequences are SGHTA and FQGTGA. V dropped 0 bases and J dropped 4 bases, with 9 bases sitting between them. The CDR3 runs to 14 residues. CDR3 DNA sequence: TGTGCCAGCAGCTTAACTCGGCAGGGAGAGACCCAGTACTTC. It specifies CASSLTRQGETQYF.

The chain combines TRBV9 with TRBJ1-2, with unresolved D. The V gene lost 0 bases and the J gene lost 5 bases, with 14 bases spanning the gap. Germline V CDR1 and CDR2: SGDLS, YYNGEE. The CDR3 is 15 residues long. This CDR3 is CASSVDWSWEYGYTF. The CDR3, as DNA: TGTGCCAGCAGCGTAGATTGGTCCTGGGAGTATGGCTACACCTTC. The variable domain in full, completed from reference TRBV9 and TRBJ1-2, reads DSGVTQTPKHLITATGQRVTLRCSPRSGDLSVYWYQQSLDQGLQFLIQYYNGEERAKGNILERFSAQQFPDLHSELNLSSLELGDSALYFCASSVDWSWEYGYTFGSGTRLTVV.

V is TRBV4-2 and J is TRBJ2-1; 10 bases agree with TRBD2. V was pared by 4 bases and J by 7 bases, with 13 bases of the junction left unmatched. The germline V gene has CDR1 LGHNA and CDR2 YNFKEQ. The CDR3 contains 17 residues. The CDR3 loop is CASSRDRVGLAENEQFF. The DNA of the CDR3 is TGTGCCAGCAGCCGAGATCGTGTCGGACTAGCGGAAAATGAGCAGTTCTTC.

V gene TRBV7-2 combines with J gene TRBJ2-1; 10 positions agree with TRBD2. Per germline, CDR1 SGHTA and CDR2 FQGNSA. There are 14 residues in the CDR3. Trimming took 5 bases from V and 10 from J; bases not matched to a gene: 8. The CDR3, as DNA: TGTGCCAGCAGCCCGCTAGCGGGAGTAAGCGAGCAGTTCTTC. Translated, it gives CASSPLAGVSEQFF.

V is TRBV5-1 and J is TRBJ1-1; no definite D call. The V gene's germline CDR1 is SGHRS and CDR2 YFSETQ. V was clipped by 1 base and J by 5 bases, with 12 bases between them. The CDR3 runs to 14 residues. The CDR3 spells CASSLQEVGTEAFF. In DNA form, the CDR3 reads TGCGCCAGCAGCTTGCAGGAGGTGGGGACTGAAGCTTTCTTT.

J is TRBJ2-1 and V is TRBV18; 16 nucleotides line up with TRBD2. CDR1 is KGHSH, CDR2 LQKENI, per germline. V was pared by 0 bases and J by 9 bases, with 2 bases of the junction left unmatched. The CDR3 runs 16 residues. Here the CDR3 DNA reads TGTGCCAGCTCACCACCGGGACTAGCGGGAGGGTCTGAGCAGTTCTTC. Translating it yields CASSPPGLAGGSEQFF.

The CDR3 DNA reads as TGTGCCAGCAGCCCCCGGGCCAAGGCTAGCGGGAGGACGCAAGAGACCCAGTACTTC. Encoded protein: CASSPRAKASGRTQETQYF. The V and J genes are TRBV2 and TRBJ2-5, with 11 bases lining up with TRBD2. The CDR3 is 19 residues long. The J segment lost 2 bases and the V segment lost 6 bases, leaving 17 bases of the junction unmatched. CDR1 and CDR2 from the germline V gene are SNHLY and FYNNEI.

The chain is built from TRBV19 and TRBJ1-5; D unclear. This CDR3 comprises 11 residues. The V end was cut by 3 bases, the J end by 7 bases, with 4 bases between. Germline V gene data show CDR1 as LNHDA and CDR2 as SQIVND (reference sequence). CDR3 sequence: CASSIGQPQHF. The DNA for the CDR3 is TGTGCCAGTAGTATCGGGCAGCCCCAGCATTTT.

V is TRBV7-2 and J is TRBJ2-5, with D maybe TRBD2 (6 bases). Germline values: CDR1 SGHTA, CDR2 FQGNSA. V shed 5 bases and J shed 3 bases, with 16 bases lying between them. This CDR3 spans 15 amino acids. CDR3 protein: CASSPELAPKETQYF. The DNA for the CDR3 is TGTGCCAGCAGCCCGGAACTAGCCCCGAAAGAGACCCAGTACTTC.

This chain links TRBV7-2 with TRBJ2-4, with D perhaps TRBD2 (6 bases). V gave up 4 bases and J gave up 9 bases, with 16 bases separating them. This CDR3 spans 14 amino acids. Germline CDR1 and CDR2: SGHTA and FQGNSA. The CDR3 DNA reads as TGTGCCAGCAGCTCCCGGGATGGGAGGAGCATTCAGTACTTC. Translated, it gives CASSSRDGRSIQYF.

The chain combines TRBV23-1 with TRBJ1-1; D remains unclear. TRBV23-1 is an ORF for which the function is uncertain. Trimming took 5 bases from V and 3 from J, leaving 10 bases between them. This CDR3 contains 13 residues. In DNA form, the CDR3 reads TGCGCCAGCAGTTCTCGACTTTACACTGAAGCTTTCTTT. Encoded protein: CASSSRLYTEAFF.

The chain has TRBV11-1 and TRBJ2-3; perhaps TRBD1 as D (5 bases). Trimming took 1 base from V and 10 from J, leaving 12 bases between them. This CDR3 is 13 amino acids long. Germline CDR1 and CDR2: SGHAT and FQDESV (reference sequence). The CDR3 bases are TGTGCCAGCAGCTTAGGTCTGGACAATGCGCAGTATTTT. It codes for CASSLGLDNAQYF.

V usage is TRBV21-1 and J usage is TRBJ1-2. TRBV21-1 is a pseudogene locus. This CDR3 contains 13 residues. This chain's CDR3 is CASSKGQEGHYTF. The CDR3 DNA follows: TGTGCCAGCAGCAAAGGGCAAGAGGGCCACTACACCTTC.

The rearrangement links TRBV27 to TRBJ1-4; tentative D call: TRBD1 (5 bases). V lost 5 bases, J lost 10 bases, and 17 bases lay in between. CDR1 and CDR2 from the germline V gene are MNHEY and SMNVEV (reference sequence). The CDR3 covers 14 residues. CDR3 sequence (DNA): TGTGCCAGCAGTAGCGGGGGATACGGCGGAAAACTGTTTTTT. It translates to CASSSGGYGGKLFF.

This chain connects TRBV19 to TRBJ1-2, with D possibly TRBD1 on 5 matching bases. CDR3 size: 14 residues. Trimming stripped 7 bases from V and 4 bases from J, with 16 bases between. CDR1 and CDR2 from the germline V gene are LNHDA and SQIVND (reference sequence). The CDR3, as DNA: TGTGCCAGTAAAGAAGGCCCCAGGGCCTATGGCTACACCTTC. Translated, it gives CASKEGPRAYGYTF.

CDR3: CASSLKEGGEQFF. As DNA, the CDR3 is TGTGCCAGCAGCCTCAAAGAGGGTGGTGAGCAGTTCTTC. This chain connects TRBV28 to TRBJ2-1, with D tentatively TRBD2 (5 bases). The CDR3 consists of 13 residues. The V end lost 6 bases, the J end lost 9 bases, and 15 bases lay between the germline ends. CDR1 and CDR2 (germline): MDHEN, SYDVKM.